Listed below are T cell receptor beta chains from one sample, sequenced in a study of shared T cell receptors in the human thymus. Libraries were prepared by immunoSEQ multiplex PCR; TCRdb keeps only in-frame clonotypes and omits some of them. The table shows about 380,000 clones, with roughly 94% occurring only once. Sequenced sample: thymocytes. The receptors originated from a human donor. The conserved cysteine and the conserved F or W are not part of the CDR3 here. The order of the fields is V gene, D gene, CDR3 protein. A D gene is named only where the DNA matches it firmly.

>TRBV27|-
ASSSKGFLPQH
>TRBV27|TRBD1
ASSFADRAGDQPQH
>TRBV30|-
AGTRVGYGYT
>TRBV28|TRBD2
ASSLLAGGLPYEQY
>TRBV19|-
ASRRSGKGGYT
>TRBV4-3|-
ASSQVTPGHQGEKLF
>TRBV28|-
ASSSRLTPFGTDANTGELF
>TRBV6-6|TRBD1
ASSYGQEFNQPQH
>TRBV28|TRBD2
ASRRASGTSGRPRINEQF
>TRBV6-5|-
ASSYRRISEKLF
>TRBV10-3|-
AISESERLDTDTQY
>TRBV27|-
ARDAAEAF
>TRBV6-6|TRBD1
ASSTDRGSQPQH
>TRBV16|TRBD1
ASSQSDRGYRETQY
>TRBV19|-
ASSIKTGRADTQY
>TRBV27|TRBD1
ASRVNRGQTNEKLF
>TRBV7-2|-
ASSLAVGSKNIQY
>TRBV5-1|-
ASSLALEGDQETQY
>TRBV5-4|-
ASSLARKGNSGNTIY
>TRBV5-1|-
ASSPGGALTEAF
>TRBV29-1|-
SVEVDKQY
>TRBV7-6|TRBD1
ASSLGQGCFLPNEKLF
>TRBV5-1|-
ASARIMNTEAF